The present entry profiles one T cell receptor (beta chain) with its context. This record comes from a study of PD-1 blockade in classical Hodgkin lymphoma. This CDR3 contains 16 residues. V was pared by 4 bases and J by 1 base, with 8 bases of the junction left unmatched. Looked up from germline, CDR1 is SGHRS and CDR2 is YFSETQ. Assay: immunoSEQ multiplex PCR; the TCRdb copy retains only in-frame clones and omits some. The profile covers some 20,000 clones, with 70% to 85% appearing a single time and nearly 6.5% taken by the ten largest. Following autologous stem cell transplantation, relapse occurred in every patient, and exposure to brentuximab vedotin varied.

The TCR comes from a human donor with classical Hodgkin lymphoma. Specimen: peripheral blood mononuclear cells (PBMCs), collected at baseline. V usage is TRBV5-1 and J usage is TRBJ2-1; 7 bases line up with TRBD1. The DNA for the CDR3 is TGCGCCAGCAGCGACGACAGGGTAAGGTCCTACAATGAGCAGTTCTTC. This sequence encodes CASSDDRVRSYNEQFF.